The subject of this entry is one TCR beta chain. Germline values: CDR1 SGHDT, CDR2 YYEEEE. This CDR3 is built from 17 residues. V was shortened by 4 bases and J by 8 bases, with 24 bases between the two germline ends. This specimen belongs to a study of blood T cell repertoires in COVID-19. As for the study in general: Samples came from the United States, Italy and Spain, spanning acute and convalescent COVID-19.

Profiled with immunoSEQ multiplex PCR; TCRdb holds only in-frame clones, not every one. The repertoire holds approximately 130,000 clones, with 80% to 90% as singletons. This chain connects TRBV5-6 to TRBJ1-4; possible D gene TRBD1, 6 bases. This TCR was sampled from a woman in her fifties or sixties with acute or convalescent COVID-19. Sample: peripheral blood. The CDR3: CASSPGQGRSLSEKLFF. DNA of the CDR3: TGTGCCAGCAGCCCGGGACAAGGAAGAAGTCTGTCGGAAAAACTGTTTTTT.